The T cell receptor beta chain under discussion was sequenced for a study of blood T cell repertoires in COVID-19. Study overall: PBMCs, B-cell-depleted T cells, or T cells provided the cDNA or gDNA that made up the material.

Germline assignment: CDR1 MGHRA and CDR2 YSYEKL. Trimming shortened V by 4 bases and J by 4 bases, and 17 bases separated the two germline ends. CDR3 length: 17 residues. The method was immunoSEQ multiplex PCR; TCRdb's version includes in-frame clones alone and lacks a portion of them. The sample includes 70,000 to 95,000 clones, roughly 79% seen only once; the top ten take approximately 22%. This sequence joins TRBV4-1 and TRBJ2-6; D possibly corresponds to TRBD2 (6 bases). The sequenced material came from peripheral blood. The sequence came from a woman aged 70-85 years with acute or convalescent COVID-19. CDR3 DNA: TGCGCCAGCAGCCCCCCAGAGAGGGCGGGAGGGGCCAACGTCCTGACTTTC. The encoded protein is CASSPPERAGGANVLTF.